The rows below give T cell receptor beta chains drawn from one sample of a study of resident and recirculating memory T cells in vitiligo. TCRdb's table, derived via immunoSEQ multiplex PCR, lists solely in-frame clones and lacks some. The table shows some 70,000 clones, with approximately 91% occurring only once. Specimen: blood. These receptors were collected from a male donor with vitiligo. CDR3s include the opening cysteine and the closing phenylalanine or tryptophan. D genes are given only for firm matches. Size tells how often a clone was seen (once, few, many) or the class of an expanded clone, and some rows leave it out.

v_call	j_call	d_call	clone_size	cdr3_nt	cdr3_aa
TRBV7-2	TRBJ1-3	TRBD1	.	TGTGCCAGCAGCCCGGACAGGGCTGGAAACACCATATATTTT	CASSPDRAGNTIYF
TRBV6-1	TRBJ2-2	TRBD1	.	TGTGCCAGCAGTGCTCAGGGGGCTCTTACCGGGGAGCTGTTTTTT	CASSAQGALTGELFF
TRBV4-3	TRBJ2-3	TRBD1	.	TGCGCCAGCAGCCAAGATCCGACAGGGGCCACAGATACGCAGTATTTT	CASSQDPTGATDTQYF
TRBV28	TRBJ1-1	.	.	TGTGCCAGCAGATGGGACAAAGGAGAAGCTTTCTTT	CASRWDKGEAFF
TRBV7-9	TRBJ1-4	TRBD1	.	TGTGCCAGCAGCTTGTCTCAAACAGGGGCTAATGAAAAACTGTTTTTT	CASSLSQTGANEKLFF
TRBV28	TRBJ1-6	.	.	TGTGCCAGCAAAACTGCGCCCTTAAGCTCCTATAATTCACCCCTCCACTTT	CASKTAPLSSYNSPLHF
TRBV11-2	TRBJ2-5	TRBD2	.	TGTGCCAGCAGCTTAGGGGACCCGGGGAGGGGAGAGACCCAGTACTTC	CASSLGDPGRGETQYF
TRBV9	TRBJ2-7	TRBD1	.	TGTGCCAGCAGCGTAGGACAGGGGACCTACGAGCAGTACTTC	CASSVGQGTYEQYF
TRBV21-1	TRBJ1-1	.	.	TGTGCCAGCAGCCCCCTAAAGGGGCCTGAAGCTTTCTTT	CASSPLKGPEAFF
TRBV6-6	TRBJ1-1	.	.	TGTGCCAGCAGTTATTCAGGGCGGGGGAGGGACACTGAAGCTTTCTTT	CASSYSGRGRDTEAFF
TRBV2	TRBJ1-2	.	few	TGTGCCAGCAGGCGGGGGGCGGAAAGTGGCTACACCTTC	CASRRGAESGYTF
TRBV6-6	TRBJ2-7	TRBD1	.	TGTGCCAGCAACCGACAGGGGGCCTCCGAGCAGTACTTC	CASNRQGASEQYF
TRBV6-1	TRBJ2-3	.	.	TGTGCCAGCAGTGAAGCGGAGACAGATACGCAGTATTTT	CASSEAETDTQYF
TRBV12-5	TRBJ1-1	.	few	TGTGCTAGTGGCCTTGGGGGGACTGAAGCTTTCTTT	CASGLGGTEAFF
TRBV5-1	TRBJ1-2	TRBD1	.	TGCGCCAGCAGCCGACAGGGGGCAGGTGATGGCTACACCTTC	CASSRQGAGDGYTF
TRBV9	TRBJ2-5	TRBD2	.	TGTGCCAGCAGCGTAGGACGCAGGGAGGGGGAGACCCAGTACTTC	CASSVGRREGETQYF
TRBV7-2	TRBJ2-2	.	.	TGTGCCAGCAGCTTAGAGGGCAGGGTTGGAGGGGAGCTGTTTTTT	CASSLEGRVGGELFF
TRBV7-8	TRBJ2-3	TRBD2	.	TGTGCCAGCAGCCCCAGGACTAGCGGGAGCACAGATACGCAGTATTTT	CASSPRTSGSTDTQYF
TRBV7-9	TRBJ1-5	TRBD1	once	TGTGCCAGCAGCCTAGGGTCTGACAGGGGGAGTTATAGCAATCAGCCCCAGCATTTT	CASSLGSDRGSYSNQPQHF
TRBV19	TRBJ2-5	TRBD1	.	TGTGCCAGTAGTACTGACTCGGGACAGTCAGAGACCCAGTACTTC	CASSTDSGQSETQYF
TRBV4-2	TRBJ2-3	TRBD2	once	TGTGCCAGCAGCCCCGAGCGGGGGCGTAGCACAGATACGCAGTATTTT	CASSPERGRSTDTQYF
TRBV5-1	TRBJ1-2	.	.	TGCGCCAGCAGCTTGGCCGGGTCCCCCCTCCATAACTATGGCTACACCTTC	CASSLAGSPLHNYGYTF
TRBV4-1	TRBJ2-7	.	.	TGCGCCAGCAGCCAGCTCGGACAGGGAAGGGGGGGTGACGAGCAGTACTTC	CASSQLGQGRGGDEQYF
TRBV5-6	TRBJ1-2	TRBD1	.	TGTGCCAGCAGCGCACAGGGGGTCTATGGCTACACCTTC	CASSAQGVYGYTF
TRBV7-2	TRBJ1-6	TRBD1	.	TGTGCCAGCAGCCGACAGGGTAGGAGTAATTCACCCCTCCACTTT	CASSRQGRSNSPLHF
TRBV4-1	TRBJ2-1	.	.	TGCGCCAGCAGCCAAGAGTGGCAAGCGGCCAATGAGCAGTTCTTC	CASSQEWQAANEQFF
TRBV5-1	TRBJ2-7	TRBD1	.	TGCGCCAGCAGCTTGGCCGGGGGACAGGGGTGGACCTACGAGCAGTACTTC	CASSLAGGQGWTYEQYF
TRBV7-3	TRBJ1-1	TRBD1	.	TGTGCCAGCAGCTCCGACAGGGAGGCTGAAGCTTTCTTT	CASSSDREAEAFF
TRBV5-1	TRBJ1-2	.	.	TGCGCCAGCAGCCCTACAGGAGCCTCTAACTATGGCTACACCTTC	CASSPTGASNYGYTF
TRBV4-2	TRBJ1-2	.	.	TGTGCCAGCAGCCAAGATGCCGGGGGCTATGGCTACACCTTC	CASSQDAGGYGYTF
TRBV28	TRBJ1-5	TRBD1	.	TGTGCCAGCAGTAGCCAAAACCGGGACAGTCAGCCCCAGCATTTT	CASSSQNRDSQPQHF
TRBV4-1	TRBJ1-2	TRBD1	.	TGCGCCAGCAGCCATCCCTCCGTACAGGGGGAAAATGGCTACACCTTC	CASSHPSVQGENGYTF
TRBV7-9	TRBJ2-3	.	.	TGTGCCAGCAGTACCCCCCCAGGGGGGCAGGGGTTCTCAGATACGCAGTATTTT	CASSTPPGGQGFSDTQYF
TRBV5-8	TRBJ1-5	.	few	TGTGCCAGCAGCTTGGCAGGGTTCGGTTATAGCAATCAGCCCCAGCATTTT	CASSLAGFGYSNQPQHF
TRBV9	TRBJ1-6	TRBD1	.	TGTGCCAGCAGCGTAGAGGGGGCCGATTCACCCCTCCACTTT	CASSVEGADSPLHF
TRBV14	TRBJ2-1	.	.	TGTGCCAGCAGCCAAGAAGGGGTCTCCTACAATGAGCAGTTCTTC	CASSQEGVSYNEQFF
TRBV7-2	TRBJ2-3	.	.	TGTGCCAGCAGCTTAGGTTCTGCGGTAGATACGCAGTATTTT	CASSLGSAVDTQYF
TRBV6-1	TRBJ2-7	TRBD1	.	TGTGCCAGCAGGGGTTGGGACAGCTACGAGCAGTACTTC	CASRGWDSYEQYF
TRBV10-3	TRBJ2-7	.	.	TGTGCCATCAGTTCCGGGACACCATACTACGAGCAGTACTTC	CAISSGTPYYEQYF
TRBV7-9	TRBJ1-2	.	.	TGTGCCAGCAGCTTATCGGGTGGCTATGGCTACACCTTC	CASSLSGGYGYTF
TRBV4-3	TRBJ2-5	TRBD2	.	TGCGCCAGCAGCCAAGACGCGGGGGGTTTGAAGACCCAGTACTTC	CASSQDAGGLKTQYF
TRBV5-6	TRBJ2-4	TRBD2	.	TGTGCCAGCAGCCCGACTAGCGGGGGAAACATTCAGTACTTC	CASSPTSGGNIQYF
TRBV4-3	TRBJ2-6	TRBD2	.	TGCGCCAGCACCCCCAGGCTAGCGGGGGGAAACTCTGGGGCCAACGTCCTGACTTTC	CASTPRLAGGNSGANVLTF
TRBV10-3	TRBJ1-2	TRBD1	.	TGTGCCATCGGTTCCGACAGGGGGCATGGCTACACCTTC	CAIGSDRGHGYTF
TRBV7-2	TRBJ2-3	.	.	TGTGCCAGCAGCTTAGGTCAGGACGGGGTTACGCAGTATTTT	CASSLGQDGVTQYF
TRBV7-2	TRBJ1-5	.	.	TGTGCCAGCAGCTTACGGCAGGGGTCTCGACAGCCCCAGCATTTT	CASSLRQGSRQPQHF
TRBV11-2	TRBJ2-5	TRBD2	.	TGTGCCAGCAGCTTAGCCACTAGCGGGGGGGAGACCCAGTACTTC	CASSLATSGGETQYF
TRBV7-9	TRBJ2-7	.	.	TGTGCCAGCAGCTCTTTGGGGGGATTTGGCGAGCAGTACTTC	CASSSLGGFGEQYF
TRBV4-3	TRBJ2-5	.	.	TGCGCCAGCAGCCAAGACTTCGGAGAGACCCAGTACTTC	CASSQDFGETQYF